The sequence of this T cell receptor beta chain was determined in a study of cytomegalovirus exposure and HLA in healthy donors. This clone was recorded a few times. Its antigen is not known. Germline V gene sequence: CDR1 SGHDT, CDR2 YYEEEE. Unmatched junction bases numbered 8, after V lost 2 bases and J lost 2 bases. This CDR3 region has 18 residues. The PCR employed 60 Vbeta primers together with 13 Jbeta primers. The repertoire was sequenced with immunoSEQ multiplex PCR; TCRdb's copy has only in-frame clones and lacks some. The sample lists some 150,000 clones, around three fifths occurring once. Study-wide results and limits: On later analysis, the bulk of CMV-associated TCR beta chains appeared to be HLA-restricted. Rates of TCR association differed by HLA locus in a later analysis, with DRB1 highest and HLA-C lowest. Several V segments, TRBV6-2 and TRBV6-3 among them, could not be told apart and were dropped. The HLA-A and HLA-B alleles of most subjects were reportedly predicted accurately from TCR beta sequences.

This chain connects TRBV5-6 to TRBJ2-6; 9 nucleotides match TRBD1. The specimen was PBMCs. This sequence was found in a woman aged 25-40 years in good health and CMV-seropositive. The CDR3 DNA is TGTGCCAGCAGCTTCCCGGGACAGGGATGGACTGGGGCCAACGTCCTGACTTTC. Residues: CASSFPGQGWTGANVLTF.